These 32 T cell receptor beta chains were sequenced from one sample in a study of EBV T-cell therapy then PD-1 blockade in nasopharyngeal carcinoma. The table came from immunoSEQ multiplex PCR; TCRdb's copy has only in-frame clones and leaves some out. The table records approximately 25,000 clones, approximately 87% of them present only once. For these TCRs, the target antigens are not known. The sample's treatment: AdE1-LMPpoly-expanded autologous EBV-specific T-cell therapy followed by anti-PD-1 nivolumab. Material: CD8+ T cells from blood, obtained between days 55 and 70 from a patient whose treatment included autologous EBV-specific T cells and nivolumab. These receptors came from a middle-aged man with nasopharyngeal carcinoma.

The V and J genes are TRBV3-1 (or the pseudogene TRBV3-2) and TRBJ1-4; TRBD1 is a possible D gene (6 bases). The V end was cut by 1 base, the J end by 8 bases, with 11 bases between. The CDR3 sequence is 14 residues long. Germline CDR1 is LGHDT and CDR2 is YNNKEL (reference sequence). CDR3 bases: TGTGCCAGCAGCCAAGGAGGGGGGGTAGAAAAACTGTTTTTT. Its translation is CASSQGGGVEKLFF.

This clone has only a few counts. The V gene is TRBV7-9, the J gene TRBJ1-1, with D unresolved. Germline loops: CDR1 SEHNR, CDR2 FQNEAQ (reference sequence). V lost 5 bases, J lost 5 bases, and 18 bases lay in between. CDR3 length: 15 residues. The CDR3 DNA reads TGTGCCAGCAGCAAGCCTCGAGGGCAGGAGACTGAAGCTTTCTTT. Amino acids: CASSKPRGQETEAFF. The whole variable domain, remainder taken from reference TRBV7-9 and TRBJ1-1, is DTGVSQNPRHKITKRGQNVTFRCDPISEHNRLYWYRQTLGQGPEFLTYFQNEAQLEKSRLLSDRFSAERPKGSFSTLEIQRTEQGDSAMYLCASSKPRGQETEAFFGQGTRLTVV.

The rearrangement uses TRBV6-2 or TRBV6-3 and TRBJ2-7; 7 nucleotides line up with TRBD1. The CDR3 is 13 residues long. The V segment lost 2 bases and the J segment 3 bases; nucleotides outside the gene matches: 1. The V gene's germline CDR1 is MNHEY and CDR2 SVGEGT. CDR3: CASSYTGDYEQYF. CDR3 nucleotides: TGTGCCAGCAGTTACACAGGGGACTACGAGCAGTACTTC.

This clone was recorded only once. The J gene is TRBJ2-7, the V gene TRBV4-1, with TRBD1 as a possible D gene (5 bases). V dropped 0 bases and J dropped 3 bases, with 15 bases sitting between them. The length of the CDR3 is 16 residues. Per germline, CDR1 MGHRA and CDR2 YSYEKL. The CDR3 region is CASSQEKKDNYYEQYF. The CDR3 DNA is TGCGCCAGCAGCCAAGAGAAAAAGGACAATTACTACGAGCAGTACTTC.

The chain recombines TRBV6-4 with TRBJ2-2, with D perhaps TRBD2 (6 bases). This CDR3 comprises 13 residues. V lost 4 bases and J 7 bases, leaving 10 bases between the germline ends. Germline-derived CDR1 and CDR2 are MRHNA and SNTAGT. The CDR3 loop is CASSGGAYGELFF. The CDR3 nucleotides read TGTGCCAGCAGTGGCGGGGCCTACGGGGAGCTGTTTTTT.

This rearrangement joins TRBV28 to TRBJ1-2; TRBD1 agrees at 9 bases. V lost 5 bases to trimming and J lost 3 bases; unmatched junction nucleotides: 4. Germline CDR1 is MDHEN and CDR2 is SYDVKM. CDR3 length: 14 residues. The CDR3 DNA is TGTGCCAGCAGTCCAGGGACAGGGTACTATGGCTACACCTTC. Protein: CASSPGTGYYGYTF.

The rearrangement joins TRBV9 to TRBJ2-7; D may be TRBD2 (7 bases). With 2 bases removed from V and 2 bases from J, the gap between germline ends came to 11 bases. Germline CDR1 and CDR2: SGDLS and YYNGEE. This CDR3 has 14 residues. CDR3: CASSVEGGPYEQYF. CDR3 DNA sequence: TGTGCCAGCAGCGTGGAGGGGGGGCCCTACGAGCAGTACTTC.

The chain carries TRBV5-1 and TRBJ1-3; D is uncertain. The CDR3 loop spans 16 amino acids. V was trimmed by 1 base and J by 0 bases, leaving 11 bases between them. Germline CDR1 reads SGHRS; CDR2 reads YFSETQ. The DNA for the CDR3 is TGCGCCAGCAGCTTGTCACCGGCAGTCTCTGGAAACACCATATATTTT. This encodes CASSLSPAVSGNTIYF. Filled out from reference TRBV5-1 and TRBJ1-3, the complete variable domain reads KAGVTQTPRYLIKTRGQQVTLSCSPISGHRSVSWYQQTPGQGLQFLFEYFSETQRNKGNFPGRFSGRQFSNSRSEMNVSTLELGDSALYLCASSLSPAVSGNTIYFGEGSWLTVV.

The chain links TRBV18 to TRBJ1-3; maybe TRBD1 (5 bases). Trimming stripped 6 bases from V and 0 bases from J, with 9 bases between. The CDR3 consists of 14 residues. Germline CDR1 and CDR2: KGHSH and LQKENI. The CDR3 is CASSDTSSGNTIYF. The CDR3 DNA reads as TGTGCCAGCTCGGACACCAGCTCTGGAAACACCATATATTTT. Together with reference TRBV18 and TRBJ1-3, the CDR3 gives the full variable domain: NAGVMQNPRHLVRRRGQEARLRCSPMKGHSHVYWYRQLPEEGLKFMVYLQKENIIDESGMPKERFSAEFPKEGPSILRIQQVVRGDSAAYFCASSDTSSGNTIYFGEGSWLTVV.

Of note for this clone: Mismatch with germline at one junction end may stem from a read error. The CDR3 reads CASSPRGQGLF. DNA for the CDR3: TGTGCCAGCAGCCCCCGAGGTCAGGGTCTCTTC. The chain joins TRBV7-9 to TRBJ2-1; a weak D match, TRBD1 (5 bases). Looked up from germline, CDR1 is SEHNR and CDR2 is FQNEAQ (reference sequence). CDR3 length: 11 amino acids.

Comments on this clone: Other DNA sequences in this specimen translate into the identical CDR3. CDR3 residues: CASSQDRSSGANVLTF. Here the CDR3 DNA reads TGCGCCAGCAGCCAAGATCGGTCTTCTGGGGCCAACGTCCTGACTTTC. This chain joins TRBV4-3 and TRBJ2-6; D gene uncertain. This CDR3 spans 16 amino acids. Germline-derived CDR1 and CDR2 are LGHNA and YSLEER. V dropped 0 bases and J dropped 1 base, with 7 bases sitting between them.

V gene TRBV7-3 combines with J gene TRBJ1-5, with unresolved D. The germline V gene has CDR1 SGHTA and CDR2 FQGTGA. With 8 bases removed from V and 2 bases from J, the gap between germline ends came to 13 bases. The CDR3 sequence is 14 residues long. CDR3 bases: TGTGCCAGCGCCAGAGTAACGGGCAATCAGCCCCAGCATTTT. Translated, it gives CASARVTGNQPQHF. Full variable domain (remainder filled in from reference TRBV7-3 and TRBJ1-5): GAGVSQTPSNKVTEKGKYVELRCDPISGHTALYWYRQSLGQGPEFLIYFQGTGAADDSGLPNDRFFAVRPEGSVSTLKIQRTERGDSAVYLCASARVTGNQPQHFGDGTRLSIL.

CDR3 sequence: CASSVAGRIHGNTIYF. DNA of the CDR3: TGTGCCAGCAGCGTAGCAGGGCGCATTCATGGAAACACCATATATTTT. The chain is built from TRBV9 and TRBJ1-3, with D perhaps matching TRBD1 (5 bases). This CDR3 has 16 amino acids. The V end was cut by 0 bases, the J end by 3 bases, with 13 bases between. Looked up from germline, CDR1 is SGDLS and CDR2 is YYNGEE. The full variable domain, rest sourced from reference TRBV9 and TRBJ1-3, is DSGVTQTPKHLITATGQRVTLRCSPRSGDLSVYWYQQSLDQGLQFLIQYYNGEERAKGNILERFSAQQFPDLHSELNLSSLELGDSALYFCASSVAGRIHGNTIYFGEGSWLTVV.

This chain joins TRBV2 and TRBJ1-1; D gene uncertain. The germline V gene encodes CDR1 SNHLY and CDR2 FYNNEI. Between the trimmed V and J ends, which lost 4 bases and 4 bases, there was a span of 7 bases. CDR3 length: 12 residues. The CDR3 bases are TGTGCCAGCAGTGTGGGGATCACTGAAGCTTTCTTT. Translating gives CASSVGITEAFF.

This clone was observed a few times. This chain links TRBV5-1 with TRBJ2-7; 10 bases are a match to TRBD1. Trimming cost V 4 bases and J 2 bases; bases outside gene matches: 15. CDR1 SGHRS and CDR2 YFSETQ come from the germline V gene. The CDR3 is 18 amino acids. CDR3 sequence: CASSGSFDRGRIPYEQYF. Here the CDR3 DNA reads TGCGCCAGCAGCGGGAGTTTCGACAGGGGGCGAATCCCCTACGAGCAGTACTTC.

V is TRBV27 and J is TRBJ1-1; 10 positions agree with TRBD1. The J segment lost 3 bases and the V segment lost 8 bases, leaving 6 bases of the junction unmatched. This CDR3 is built from 14 residues. Per the germline V gene, CDR1 is MNHEY and CDR2 is SMNVEV (reference sequence). In nucleotides, the CDR3 is TGTGCCAGCTCCACGACAGGGGGCCACACTGAAGCTTTCTTT. Protein product: CASSTTGGHTEAFF.

The CDR3 spells CASSQERGYSNEQFF. CDR3 in DNA: TGCGCCAGCAGCCAAGAGCGGGGTTACTCCAATGAGCAGTTCTTC. The chain links TRBV4-3 to TRBJ2-1, with D possibly TRBD2 on 6 matching bases. This CDR3 contains 15 residues. CDR1 is LGHNA, CDR2 YSLEER, per germline. The V end lost 0 bases, the J end lost 6 bases, and 12 bases lay between the germline ends.

This rearrangement joins TRBV2 to TRBJ2-5; TRBD1 agrees at 10 bases. Germline assignment: CDR1 SNHLY and CDR2 FYNNEI. The CDR3 totals 15 residues. Losses at the gene ends were 6 bases for V and 3 bases for J; bases not matched to a gene: 7. The CDR3 DNA reads TGTGCCAGCAGCGGCGACAGGGGGCGAGAAGAGACCCAGTACTTC. It is translated as CASSGDRGREETQYF.

The chain employs TRBV19 and TRBJ1-4, with 8 bases that match TRBD1. Trimming took 3 bases from V and 7 from J; bases not matched to a gene: 4. In germline, CDR1 is LNHDA, CDR2 SQIVND (reference sequence). This CDR3 has 14 residues. CDR3 coding DNA: TGTGCCAGTAGTATGAGTGACAGGGGTGAAAAACTGTTTTTT. It encodes CASSMSDRGEKLFF.

CDR3 bases: TGTGCCAGTAGTACCCGGGACACCCGACCTAAAAACATTCAGTACTTC. Translation: CASSTRDTRPKNIQYF. The chain has TRBV19 and TRBJ2-4; perhaps TRBD1 as D (6 bases). Germline values: CDR1 LNHDA, CDR2 SQIVND (reference sequence). The CDR3 totals 16 residues. Trimming removed 4 bases from V and 4 bases from J, with 17 bases in between. Full variable domain (remainder filled in from reference TRBV19 and TRBJ2-4): DGGITQSPKYLFRKEGQNVTLSCEQNLNHDAMYWYRQDPGQGLRLIYYSQIVNDFQKGDIAEGYSVSREKKESFPLTVTSAQKNPTAFYLCASSTRDTRPKNIQYFGAGTRLSVL.

This clone was detected once. The genes are TRBV7-6 and TRBJ2-7, with D possibly TRBD1 on 6 matching bases. The CDR3 runs to 13 residues. The V and J ends lost 1 base and 6 bases respectively, with 10 bases between them. Germline CDR1 and CDR2: SGHVS and FNYEAQ. CDR3 protein: CASSLGTGSEQYF. The DNA for the CDR3 is TGTGCCAGCAGCTTAGGCACAGGGTCCGAGCAGTACTTC.

The rearrangement uses TRBV19 and TRBJ2-1, with TRBD2 identical over 7 bases. This CDR3 spans 13 amino acids. Unmatched junction bases numbered 6, after V lost 10 bases and J lost 3 bases. Germline lookup yields CDR1 LNHDA and CDR2 SQIVND (reference sequence). CDR3 protein: CATWTGGYNEQFF. The CDR3 region has the DNA TGTGCCACCTGGACGGGAGGCTACAATGAGCAGTTCTTC.

The sample holds a few counts of this clone. Distinct nucleotide sequences in the sample also encode this CDR3. The rearrangement joins TRBV13 to TRBJ1-2, with D unresolved. V was clipped by 0 bases and J by 2 bases, with 7 bases between them. Per germline, CDR1 PRHDT and CDR2 FYEKMQ (reference sequence). There are 14 residues in the CDR3. The CDR3 is CASSLGTGNYGYTF. CDR3 in DNA: TGTGCCAGCAGCTTAGGTACGGGGAACTATGGCTACACCTTC.

The V and J genes are TRBV9 and TRBJ1-5, with D tentatively TRBD1 (5 bases). The CDR3 consists of 17 residues. Germline V gene data show CDR1 as SGDLS and CDR2 as YYNGEE. V lost 4 bases to trimming and J lost 3 bases, with 20 bases between them. CDR3 DNA: TGTGCCAGCAGCCCCGGACCGGGGGAAATTCTCAATCAGCCCCAGCATTTT. This encodes CASSPGPGEILNQPQHF.

The chain combines TRBV7-3 with TRBJ2-2; 9 nucleotides agree with TRBD1. V was clipped by 0 bases and J by 6 bases; unmatched bases: 8. This CDR3 is 17 amino acids long. Germline CDR1 and CDR2: SGHTA and FQGTGA. The CDR3 protein is CASSLTLGQGGAGELFF. CDR3 coding DNA: TGTGCCAGCAGCTTAACGTTGGGACAGGGAGGGGCCGGGGAGCTGTTTTTT.

The genes are TRBV19 and TRBJ2-7; 8 bases are shared with TRBD1. CDR3 length: 13 residues. Germline loops: CDR1 LNHDA, CDR2 SQIVND (reference sequence). V gave up 3 bases and J gave up 3 bases; unmatched junction bases: 1. In DNA, the CDR3 is TGTGCCAGTAGTATCGGACAGGGCTACGAGCAGTACTTC. This codes for CASSIGQGYEQYF.

This clone was seen a few times. V usage is TRBV9 and J usage is TRBJ1-5, with a weak D call TRBD1 (5 bases). The CDR3 length is 14 residues. Deletions cut 0 bases from V and 3 bases from J, with 7 bases between. Per the germline V gene, CDR1 is SGDLS and CDR2 is YYNGEE. CDR3 sequence reads: CASSVGGANQPQHF. As DNA, the CDR3 is TGTGCCAGCAGCGTAGGGGGCGCCAATCAGCCCCAGCATTTT.

This chain connects TRBV21-1 to TRBJ1-3. TRBV21-1 is a known pseudogene. The CDR3 runs 15 residues. The CDR3, as DNA: TGTGCCAGCAGGAAGGACCGGAGCTCTGGAAACACCATATATTTT. Amino acid sequence: CASRKDRSSGNTIYF.

The chain has TRBV14 and TRBJ2-5; 7 nucleotides agree with TRBD1. Germline V gene data show CDR1 as SGHDN and CDR2 as FVKESK. The CDR3 sequence is 14 residues long. The trim removed 3 bases at V and 2 bases at J, leaving 3 bases unmatched. The DNA of the CDR3 is TGTGCCAGCAGCCAGTGGGGACAGCAAGAGACCCAGTACTTC. This codes for CASSQWGQQETQYF. Filled out from reference TRBV14 and TRBJ2-5, the complete variable domain reads EAGVTQFPSHSVIEKGQTVTLRCDPISGHDNLYWYRRVMGKEIKFLLHFVKESKQDESGMPNNRFLAERTGGTYSTLKVQPAELEDSGVYFCASSQWGQQETQYFGPGTRLLVL.

This chain joins TRBV9 and TRBJ1-1; D call uncertain. V was cut by 2 bases and J by 0 bases, with 5 bases left in between. The CDR3 length is 13 residues. Germline V lookup: CDR1 SGDLS, CDR2 YYNGEE. The CDR3 here is CASSVGMNTEAFF. The CDR3 bases are TGTGCCAGCAGCGTCGGTATGAACACTGAAGCTTTCTTT.

The chain is built from TRBV6-6 and TRBJ2-1, with a tentative D call TRBD1 (5 bases). Germline-derived CDR1 and CDR2 are MNHNY and SVGAGI (reference sequence). The CDR3 loop spans 16 amino acids. Trimming removed 3 bases at V and 0 bases at J, with 12 bases between. In DNA, the CDR3 is TGTGCCAGCAGTTATCGGACACAGAGCTCCTACAATGAGCAGTTCTTC. It codes for CASSYRTQSSYNEQFF.

The V call is TRBV6-2 or TRBV6-3, the J call TRBJ2-5; a possible D gene is TRBD1 (5 bases). Germline V CDR1 and CDR2: MNHEY, SVGEGT. The CDR3 loop spans 15 amino acids. Trimming pared 2 bases from V and 4 bases from J, leaving 14 bases between. Here the CDR3 DNA reads TGTGCCAGCAGTTACGGGGAAGGGGCAATAGAGACCCAGTACTTC. Its protein product is CASSYGEGAIETQYF.